This T cell receptor (beta chain) was documented in a study of OX40 agonist ivuxolimab in advanced cancers. Study results and caveats: CD8+ T cells showed, on average, more clonal expansion than CD4+ cells. CD4+ and CD8+ blood T cells expanded clonally by week 6 at 0.1 to 3.0 mg/kg.

Only in-frame clones appear in the TCRdb table, and some are missing; sequencing was by immunoSEQ multiplex PCR. The top ten clones hold 0.76% of a sample with about 62,000 clones, roughly 89% of them seen once. CDR3 length equals 14 residues. Germline CDR1 and CDR2: SQVTM and ANQGSEA. Trimming took off 3 bases at V and 1 base at J, with 11 bases between the two ends. Points on this clone: Its antigen remains unidentified.

The sample here was CD4+ or CD8+ T cells sorted from blood, taken in a trial of the OX40 agonist ivuxolimab. This clonotype was sampled from an adult with an advanced solid tumor such as melanoma, head and neck, liver or kidney cancer. This chain connects TRBV29-1 to TRBJ2-3; D is unclear. The CDR3 loop is CSVEVRARTDTQYF. For the CDR3, the DNA is TGCAGCGTTGAGGTTAGAGCCCGCACAGATACGCAGTATTTT.